This T cell receptor (beta chain) comes out of a study of T cells in Graves' hyperthyroidism and ophthalmopathy (dated by TCRdb to the late 2010s). In the study overall: Peripheral blood samples were taken at initial diagnosis, before any treatment was given. A discovery cohort of fewer than 110 patients, 43 with Graves' ophthalmopathy and 55 to 60 with stable Graves' hyperthyroidism, was used to find distinguishing TCR V-J signatures. Prospective prediction of ophthalmopathy was tested in an independent validation cohort of approximately 19 hyperthyroidism patients and 17 patients who later progressed to ophthalmopathy. For training and testing, the roughly 97 patients in the discovery cohort were randomly divided in a 7:3 ratio. In addition, the study compared T-cell repertoires in thyroid tissue and in blood from five to seven Graves' hyperthyroidism patients. After blood sampling, hyperthyroidism patients were treated with methimazole at a starting dose of 30 mg daily, and ophthalmopathy patients were treated with high-dose intravenous methylprednisolone. The paper reports TCR Vbeta CDR3 sequencing of 135 peripheral blood samples: fewer than 50 ophthalmopathy, approximately 74 hyperthyroidism and 17 progressor patients. General findings and caveats noted by the study authors: No statistical method was used to fix the sample size in advance, and group allocation was not hidden from the investigators. In validation, progression to ophthalmopathy was predicted by the model with more than 65% sensitivity and roughly 76% specificity, a median of 6.5 months before onset. A model built on a 13 V-J signature distinguished ophthalmopathy from stable hyperthyroidism, reaching roughly 88% sensitivity and under 84% specificity in cross-validation and 80%/75% in testing. Most expanded thyroid clonotypes (frequency above 0.001) were also detected in blood, a finding suggesting that blood repertoires may reflect thyroid immune responses.

This clonotype was seen ten or more times. This receptor's antigen is unknown. No clone much larger than this one lies a single base away; base qualities are absent. In the ophthalmopathy patients, disease was moderately to severely active, with a Clinical Activity Score of 3 or more, a NOSPECS grade of 4 or more, and a duration of less than 3 months. The study excluded patients with uncontrolled infections, other autoimmune diseases, pregnancy or lactation. Clinical symptoms, serum thyroxine and TRAb, thyroid ultrasound, and orbital computed tomography formed the basis for the diagnoses. Ficoll-Paque density gradient centrifugation was used to isolate PBMCs from around 10 ml of fresh peripheral blood. Total RNA was extracted using Trizol reagent, and RNA quality was assessed on an Agilent 2100 Bioanalyzer. Per the germline V gene (reference sequence), SEHNR is the CDR1 and FQNEAQ is the CDR2. Trimming removed 5 bases from V and 10 bases from J, leaving 9 bases between the germline ends. From the cysteine through the phenylalanine, the CDR3 covers 11 amino acids. Only CDR3 DNA remains: 33 bases, in frame from the first base.

TCR beta CDR3 regions were amplified from RNA transcripts. The TCR CDR3 was subjected to a first round of RT-PCR using the HTBI primer set and the Qiagen OneStep RT-PCR kit. A second multiplex PCR round built the libraries, followed by size selection and purification. The libraries were sequenced on an Illumina HiSeq2000 using paired-end 100 bp reads. For the original study's pipeline: SOAPnuke was used to process the raw data, removing reads that contained adapters or uncalled bases, had a mean Phred below 15, or lacked an exact match to the constant primer or identifier. COPE v1.2.5 was used to merge the high-quality paired reads, and each unique nucleotide sequence was defined as a clonotype. MiTCR v1.1 was used to align the clonotypes against IMGT TRBV, TRBD and TRBJ reference segments. Analysis was restricted to V-J combinations with a frequency above 0.0001, which covered approximately 99% of repertoires. The TCS score was defined as F50 (clonal expansion) divided by E x V (chaos), with BLOSUM62-based TCRdist calculated between CDR3 peptides within each V-J. Welch's t-statistics and random forest reduced roughly 540 V-J features to 10 to 15, which were used in a naive Bayes classifier (R e1071). The raw public data were reprocessed by TCRdb itself: fastp quality trimming at Q25, MiXCR clonotype calling, in-frame beta chains only. Rows matching on CDR3 protein sequence are summarized as one entry with the most common DNA and genes. TCRdb, rather than the study authors, made the V and J calls. Here the sample has roughly 530,000 distinct CDR3 sequences; roughly 17% occur a single time. The ten largest clones add up to 17% of the sample.

This receptor chain uses TRBV7-9 and TRBJ2-1; the D gene remains uncertain. Sequenced: blood. The receptor comes from a woman under 30 with Graves' ophthalmopathy. Here is the DNA: TGTGCCAGCAGCAGCTACCGGGAGCAGTTCTTC. Protein translation: CASSSYREQFF.